This is a list of T cell receptor beta chains from one sample in a study of beta chain features in type 1 diabetes. TCRdb's copy holds only in-frame clones and misses some; the assay was immunoSEQ multiplex PCR. The sample yields 300,000 to 350,000 clones, roughly a fifth seen once. Sequences were obtained from naive CD4+ T cells from blood. All receptors come from a woman under 30 in good health. Both conserved end residues are part of each CDR3. Each record gives: V gene, clone size, D gene, J gene, CDR3 DNA, CDR3 protein. D genes are given only for firm matches. Size is stated for part of the rows, as once, few or many counts, or as a class when the clone is expanded.

TRBV4-3	few	NA	TRBJ2-6	TGCGCCAGCAGCCCCCGGGGGGCCAACGTCCTGACTTTC	CASSPRGANVLTF
TRBV6-5	NA	NA	TRBJ1-1	TGTGCCAGCAGTTACTCGCCAGGGGACACTGAAGCTTTCTTT	CASSYSPGDTEAFF
TRBV9	NA	NA	TRBJ2-1	TGTGCCAGCAGCGTAGAGGCGGCTCGCTCCTACAATGAGCAGTTCTTC	CASSVEAARSYNEQFF
TRBV29-1	NA	NA	TRBJ2-5	TGCAGCGTTGAATATGGCAGGGGAGAGACCCAGTACTTC	CSVEYGRGETQYF
TRBV2	few	TRBD1	TRBJ2-7	TGTGCCAGCAGTGAACAAGTAGGGGGCTTCGAGCAGTACTTC	CASSEQVGGFEQYF
TRBV11-2	NA	TRBD2	TRBJ2-1	TGTGCCAGCAGCTTAGTTAGCGGGAGAGTCAATGAGCAGTTCTTC	CASSLVSGRVNEQFF
TRBV4-3	few	NA	TRBJ2-2	TGCGCCAGCAGCCAAGATACGGGCACCGGGGAGCTGTTTTTT	CASSQDTGTGELFF
TRBV7-9	NA	NA	TRBJ2-7	TGTGCCAGCAGTTCTACAGGGTACGAGCAGTACTTC	CASSSTGYEQYF
TRBV30	NA	TRBD2	TRBJ2-5	TGTGCCTGGAGAATGGGGCTAGCGGGAGGATACCAGTACTTC	CAWRMGLAGGYQYF
TRBV18	NA	NA	TRBJ2-3	TGTGCCAGCTCACCACAGTATACGGGAGCGGATACGCAGTATTTT	CASSPQYTGADTQYF
TRBV9	NA	TRBD1	TRBJ2-5	TGTGCCAGCAGCGCTGGGACAGCGGCCCAAGAGACCCAGTACTTC	CASSAGTAAQETQYF
TRBV7-9	few	NA	TRBJ2-7	TGTGCCAGCAGCCCCGGAAGTGCGGGGAGCGAGCAGTACTTC	CASSPGSAGSEQYF
TRBV6-6	NA	NA	TRBJ2-7	TGTGCCAGCAGTGCTACGGCAGGGATCGAGCAGTACTTC	CASSATAGIEQYF
TRBV30	NA	TRBD1	TRBJ1-2	TGTGCCTGGAGAGGCCGGCTAGGGGGCCCTAACTATGGCTACACCTTC	CAWRGRLGGPNYGYTF
TRBV29-1	few	TRBD2	TRBJ2-3	TGCAGCGGGACTAGCGGGAGTGCAGATACGCAGTATTTT	CSGTSGSADTQYF
TRBV4-2	few	NA	TRBJ1-2	TGTGCCAGCAGCCAAGATAATGGGGCTGGTGTCTATGGCTACACCTTC	CASSQDNGAGVYGYTF
TRBV7-8	few	TRBD2	TRBJ2-4	TGTGCCAGCAGCCCGACCGCCGGGACTAGAGTAAACATTCAGTACTTC	CASSPTAGTRVNIQYF
TRBV18	few	TRBD2	TRBJ2-5	TGTGCCAGCTCACCCGGACTAGCGGAGACCCAGTACTTC	CASSPGLAETQYF
TRBV30	few	NA	TRBJ2-3	TGTGCCTGGAATGTGGGCAGGATGAGAGCAGATACGCAGTATTTT	CAWNVGRMRADTQYF
TRBV19	few	TRBD1	TRBJ2-7	TGTGCCAGTAGGGACCAAGGGGACAGGGTCAACGAGCAGTACTTC	CASRDQGDRVNEQYF
TRBV30	few	NA	TRBJ1-1	TGTGCCTGGAGTGGACGCGATTCAGGAGCTTTCTTT	CAWSGRDSGAFF
TRBV7-6	NA	NA	TRBJ2-1	TGTGCCAGCAGCACACGCTACAGCTCCTACAATGAGCAGTTCTTC	CASSTRYSSYNEQFF
TRBV5-1	NA	TRBD2	TRBJ2-3	TGCGCCAGCAGCTTGGAATCTTCGTCGGGGGGAAGGGATACGCAGTATTTT	CASSLESSSGGRDTQYF
TRBV6-5	few	NA	TRBJ1-2	TGTGCCAGCGCTAAGAGCAACTATGGCTACACCTTC	CASAKSNYGYTF
TRBV27	few	NA	TRBJ2-5	TGTGCCAGCACAGGTGGGGAGACCCAGTACTTC	CASTGGETQYF
TRBV29-1	few	NA	TRBJ2-6	TGCAGCGTTGAGGGGGGTTACTCTGGGGCCAACGTCCTGACTTTC	CSVEGGYSGANVLTF
TRBV7-2	once	TRBD2	TRBJ2-1	TGTGCCAGCAGCTGGGGACTAGCGGGAGGGCAGTTCTTC	CASSWGLAGGQFF
TRBV19	few	NA	TRBJ1-5	TGTGCCAGTAGTACCCTCTCAGCGGGAAATCAGCCCCAGCATTTT	CASSTLSAGNQPQHF
TRBV5-1	NA	NA	TRBJ2-1	TGCGCCAGCAGCTGGGGGGGCGGGCTCGCCTCCAATGAGCAGTTCTTC	CASSWGGGLASNEQFF
TRBV30	few	NA	TRBJ2-5	TGTGCCTGGAGTGCGGTGTACCAAGAGACCCAGTACTTC	CAWSAVYQETQYF
TRBV9	NA	TRBD2	TRBJ2-5	TGTGCCAGCAGCGTAGGACTAGCGGACCAAGAGACCCAGTACTTC	CASSVGLADQETQYF
TRBV5-1	NA	TRBD2	TRBJ2-1	TGCGCCAGCAGCCCCCCAATAGCGGGGGCCTCGATCGAGCAGTTCTTC	CASSPPIAGASIEQFF
TRBV4-2	few	TRBD2	TRBJ2-5	TGTGCCAGCAGCCAGGCCCCTAGCGGAGTGGGGGAGACCCAGTACTTC	CASSQAPSGVGETQYF
TRBV10-3	NA	NA	TRBJ1-2	TGTGCCATGGCAACAGGGCCCGGCTACACCTTC	CAMATGPGYTF
TRBV4-1	few	TRBD1	TRBJ2-3	TGCGCCAGCAGCCAACCTTCTTTCCGACAGGGGGTTAGCACAGATACGCAGTATTTT	CASSQPSFRQGVSTDTQYF
TRBV2	NA	NA	TRBJ2-1	TGTGCCAGCAGTAGACCGACGGGAGCCTACAATGAGCAGTTCTTC	CASSRPTGAYNEQFF
TRBV7-2	few	NA	TRBJ1-2	TGTGCCAGCAGCTCCCGCCCCCGGTCGGGTAGCGGCTACACCTTC	CASSSRPRSGSGYTF
TRBV2	NA	TRBD1	TRBJ2-4	TGTGCCAGCAGCGGGGACAGGGTAAACATTCAGTACTTC	CASSGDRVNIQYF
TRBV30	NA	NA	TRBJ1-5	TGTGCCTGGAGTCCCAATAATCAGCCCCAGCATTTT	CAWSPNNQPQHF
TRBV30	NA	NA	TRBJ1-2	TGTGCCTGGGGTGGGCCCCACGGCTACACCTTC	CAWGGPHGYTF
TRBV30	NA	NA	TRBJ2-3	TGTGCCTGGAGTGCTCGCAGTACAGATACGCAGTATTTT	CAWSARSTDTQYF